This T cell receptor (beta chain) was identified during a study of T cell responses to AZD1222 COVID-19 vaccine (dated by TCRdb to about 2021). Study-level background: Because spike-specific TCR depth and breadth did not differ between the two schedules, AZD1222 recipients who got a second dose at roughly 4 weeks were pooled with those who got a second dose at roughly 12 weeks. A total of about 230 trial participants underwent TCR sequencing, of whom 207 received two doses of AZD1222 and some 26 received two doses of the MenACWY control vaccine. Trial participants were enrolled by age into subgroups of 18-55, 56-69 and 70-plus years, and approximately 150, 30 and 60 TCR-sequenced participants, respectively, were included in these subgroups. General findings and caveats noted by the study authors: Participants were mostly white British and included more females than males, and it was suggested by the authors that clonal diversity may have been underestimated. The 56-69-year group was small, and its depth increase did not reach significance, likely because of low power. After two AZD1222 doses, both the breadth and the depth of spike-specific TCRs were significantly higher than at day 0 and than in MenACWY recipients. Conclusions about previously exposed vaccinees were limited because only a handful of AZD1222 recipients were SARS-CoV-2 seropositive at baseline. Because no day 14 peak-response samples were available, the repertoires could be characterized only after the peak T cell response. Epitopes outside the regions mutated in the B.1.351 and B.1.1.7 variants were reportedly recognized by nearly half of the unique spike-specific TCRs. The vaccine-associated CD4 TCRs covered the entire spike protein, and the dominant responses fell in regions 160-218 and 743-854.

The CDR3 regions of human TCRbeta chains were analyzed by immunosequencing. Per the authors' processing: Repertoire TCRs were checked for matches against a reference library of SARS-CoV-2-specific TCRs that had been generated using the MIRA antigen-specificity platform. Breadth was defined as the fraction of unique TCRs that were SARS-CoV-2-associated, and depth was defined as the fraction of total T cells that were SARS-CoV-2-associated. Each spike-specific TCR was assigned to its reactive spike region and to a CD4 or CD8 class using the MIRA data. Log10-transformed breadth and depth values were compared by one-way ANOVA with Sidak's multiple comparisons tests. Drawn from immuneACCESS, this table holds only the in-frame rearrangements with V and J called that TCRdb kept. Clones are partly lost; checked studies trace under half to an unresolved V gene and leave the rest unexplained. Clone size and V and J calls were adopted from that table, with D and trimming inferred from the DNA. The sample table records around 150,000 clones; around 84% of these occur just once. The top ten hold over 3.5% of the sample.

As for this clone: Its cognate antigen has yet to be identified. It has no much larger one-base neighbor in the sample; base qualities were not kept.

The CDR3 covers 19 residues, taking in both the cysteine and the phenylalanine. The sequence is cut down to CDR3 DNA, 57 bases in frame from base 1. This sample's time point label indicates: baseline before first vaccination. Vaccinee samples came from UK trials COV001 and COV002, including a single-blind randomized controlled phase 2/3 trial of AZD1222 (ChAdOx1 nCoV-19) in healthy adults. Trial participant PBMC samples were collected at day 0 and day 28 after the second dose for TCRbeta chain sequencing. This clonotype was obtained from an adult in good health. Here the chain combines TRBV21-1 and TRBJ2-7; the DNA was not used to check the table's D call, TRBD1. TRBV21-1 is a listed pseudogene. This specimen was peripheral blood, taken on day 0 of AZD1222 vaccination. The bases read TGTGCCAGCAGCAAATTCGGGGACAGGGGTCCTGAATTCTCCTACGAGCAGTACTTC. Protein translation: CASSKFGDRGPEFSYEQYF.